This entry describes one T cell receptor beta chain. This sample stems from a study of CD8+ T cells in alopecia areata. On the study more broadly: A regimen of oral tofacitinib, 5 to 10 mg twice daily, was given to treated patients.

With V trimmed by 3 bases and J by 1 base, 6 bases remained unmatched. The CDR3 is 17 amino acids. CDR1 and CDR2 (germline): MGHRA, YSYEKL. RNA was isolated and reverse transcribed to cDNA, the sequencing template. This table comes from immunoSEQ multiplex PCR, and its TCRdb copy is limited to in-frame clones, with some not included. The sample includes some 170,000 clones, about 61% seen only once; the top ten take 16%. Treatment here: oral pan-JAK inhibitor, 5-10 mg twice daily. The chain recombines TRBV4-1 with TRBJ1-6; 7 bases are shared with TRBD1. Sequenced material: CD4+ T cells sorted from blood, taken at roughly week 58, from a patient treated with tofacitinib. The receptor's source is a human donor with alopecia areata. CDR3 in amino acids: CASSHDQGGSYNSPLHF. CDR3 DNA sequence: TGCGCCAGCAGCCATGACCAGGGGGGGTCCTATAATTCACCCCTCCACTTT.